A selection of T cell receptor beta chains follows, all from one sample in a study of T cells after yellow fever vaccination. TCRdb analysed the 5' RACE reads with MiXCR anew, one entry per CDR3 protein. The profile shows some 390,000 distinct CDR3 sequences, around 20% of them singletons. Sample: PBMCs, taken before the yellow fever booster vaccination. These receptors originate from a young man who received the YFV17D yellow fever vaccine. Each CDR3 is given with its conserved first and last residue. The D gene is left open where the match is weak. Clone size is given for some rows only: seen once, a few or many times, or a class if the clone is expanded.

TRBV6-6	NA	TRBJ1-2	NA	CVSAPAGVGYGYTF	TGTGTCTCAGCACCTGCCGGGGTTGGCTATGGCTACACCTTC
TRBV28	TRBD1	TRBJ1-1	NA	CASRQGNSDWTEAFF	TGTGCCAGCAGACAGGGGAATTCGGATTGGACTGAAGCTTTCTTT
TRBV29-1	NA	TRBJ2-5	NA	CSGKKNGETQYF	TGCAGCGGGAAAAAAAATGGAGAGACCCAGTACTTC
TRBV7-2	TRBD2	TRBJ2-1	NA	CASSFTAGVGNEQFF	TGTGCCAGCAGCTTTACAGCGGGGGTGGGGAATGAGCAGTTCTTC
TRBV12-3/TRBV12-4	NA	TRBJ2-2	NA	CASTSETGELFF	TGTGCCAGCACCAGCGAAACCGGGGAGCTGTTTTTT
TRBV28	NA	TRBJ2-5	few	CASSFGGGAMETQYF	TGTGCCAGCAGCTTTGGGGGCGGGGCCATGGAGACCCAGTACTTC
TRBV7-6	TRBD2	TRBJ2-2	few	CASSLVPGTSGAGELFF	TGTGCCAGCAGCTTAGTCCCCGGGACTAGCGGGGCCGGGGAGCTGTTTTTT
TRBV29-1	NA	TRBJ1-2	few	CSVERTGLGYTF	TGCAGCGTTGAACGGACGGGGTTGGGCTACACCTTC
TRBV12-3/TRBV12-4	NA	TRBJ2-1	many	CASSFADEQFF	TGTGCCAGCAGTTTTGCTGATGAGCAGTTCTTC
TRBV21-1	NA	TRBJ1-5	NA	CASSKNSLGRELKQPQHF	TGTGCCAGCAGCAAAAACTCTCTGGGTAGGGAATTAAAACAGCCCCAGCATTTT
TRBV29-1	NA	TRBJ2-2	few	CSAEGSGELFF	TGCAGCGCCGAGGGGTCCGGGGAGCTGTTTTTT
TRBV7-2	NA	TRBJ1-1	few	CASSLEVRTEAFF	TGTGCCAGCAGCTTAGAAGTCCGAACTGAAGCTTTCTTT
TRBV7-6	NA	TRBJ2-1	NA	CASSRISADEQFF	TGTGCCAGCAGCCGAATCTCAGCCGATGAGCAGTTCTTC
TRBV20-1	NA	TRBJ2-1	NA	CSARAALLEQFF	TGCAGTGCTAGGGCGGCCCTACTCGAGCAGTTCTTC
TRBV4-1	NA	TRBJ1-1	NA	CASSQDPHGNTEAFF	TGCGCCAGCAGCCAAGATCCCCATGGGAACACTGAAGCTTTCTTT
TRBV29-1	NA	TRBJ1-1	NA	CSVERQHTEAFF	TGCAGCGTTGAACGACAGCACACTGAAGCTTTCTTT
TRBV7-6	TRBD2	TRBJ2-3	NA	CASHSGGASDTQYF	TGTGCGAGTCATAGCGGGGGGGCTTCAGATACGCAGTATTTT
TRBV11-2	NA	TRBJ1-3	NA	CASSSRGGTSGNTIYF	TGTGCCAGCAGCTCCCGCGGGGGAACCTCTGGAAACACCATATATTTT
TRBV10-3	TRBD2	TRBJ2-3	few	CATSPAGGTSGAAGADTQYF	TGTGCCACCTCTCCGGCTGGAGGGACTAGCGGGGCGGCGGGCGCAGATACGCAGTATTTT
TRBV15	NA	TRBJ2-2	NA	CATSRVRGPWPGELFF	TGTGCCACCAGCAGAGTTCGGGGGCCGTGGCCCGGGGAGCTGTTTTTT
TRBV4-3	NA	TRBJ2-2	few	CASRGLGNTGELFF	TGCGCCAGCAGGGGACTCGGGAACACCGGGGAGCTGTTTTTT
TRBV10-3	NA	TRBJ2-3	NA	CAISPSGWITDTQYF	TGTGCCATCAGCCCTAGTGGATGGATTACAGATACGCAGTATTTT
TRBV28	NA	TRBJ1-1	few	CASSFAVNTEAFF	TGTGCCAGCAGCTTCGCGGTGAACACTGAAGCTTTCTTT
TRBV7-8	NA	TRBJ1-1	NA	CASSLSSLNTEAFF	TGTGCCAGCAGCTTGTCTTCCCTGAACACTGAAGCTTTCTTT